The 27 T cell receptor beta chains in this list originate from one sample, sequenced in a study of cytomegalovirus exposure and HLA in healthy donors. Researchers ran the PCR with 60 Vbeta and 13 Jbeta primers. Profiling relied on immunoSEQ multiplex PCR, and the TCRdb table lists in-frame clones only, not all of them. The repertoire holds about 190,000 clones, with around 84% as singletons. The sample was PBMCs. These receptors all stem from a woman between 45 and 60 years old in good health and CMV-seropositive.

The chain recombines TRBV19 with TRBJ2-1; tentative D call: TRBD2 (5 bases). Germline V gene lookup returns CDR1 LNHDA and CDR2 SQIVND (reference sequence). CDR3 length equals 18 residues. The V end was cut by 1 base, the J end by 6 bases, with 22 bases between. This chain's CDR3 is CASSIGASQLLRGNEQFF. CDR3 coding DNA: TGTGCCAGTAGTATAGGTGCCTCCCAGCTCCTACGGGGCAATGAGCAGTTCTTC.

This chain uses TRBV27 with TRBJ2-2; 11 positions agree with TRBD1. Germline V CDR1 and CDR2: MNHEY, SMNVEV (reference sequence). This CDR3 has 16 amino acids. The ends lost 6 bases at V and 6 bases at J; junction bases unmatched: 9. CDR3 amino acids: CASRRLRDRGAGELFF. The CDR3 nucleotides read TGTGCCAGCAGGCGTCTCCGGGACAGGGGGGCCGGGGAGCTGTTTTTT.

This chain uses TRBV6-5 with TRBJ1-1; D gene ambiguous. The CDR3 has 12 residues. Trimming took 5 bases from V and 6 from J, leaving 10 bases between them. The V gene's germline CDR1 is MNHEY and CDR2 SVGAGI. The CDR3 DNA is TGTGCCAGCAGTGTGGGAGAGTCTGAAGCTTTCTTT. This codes for CASSVGESEAFF.

This clone appeared a single time. The rearrangement links TRBV5-1 to TRBJ2-3, with a tentative D call TRBD2 (6 bases). Looked up from germline, CDR1 is SGHRS and CDR2 is YFSETQ. The CDR3 runs 14 residues. Trimming removed 2 bases from V and 1 base from J, with 8 bases in between. CDR3 nucleotide sequence: TGCGCCAGCAGCTTTGCGGGGCGCACAGATACGCAGTATTTT. It encodes CASSFAGRTDTQYF.

Regarding this clone: Its ends do not fully match the called genes, so a read error is possible. DNA for the CDR3: TGTGCCAGCTGGGGGACAGGCCTTCAATATTTT. This codes for CASWGTGLQYF. This chain uses TRBV28 with TRBJ1-5, with 8 bases aligning to TRBD1. CDR1 is MDHEN, CDR2 SYDVKM, per germline. CDR3 size: 11 residues.

The chain has TRBV4-1 and TRBJ1-1; 7 bases fit TRBD1. V dropped 3 bases and J dropped 2; count of bases not matched to a gene: 6. The CDR3 totals 15 residues. Per the germline V gene, CDR1 is MGHRA and CDR2 is YSYEKL. The CDR3 nucleotides read TGCGCCAGCAGCCAGAGGGACAGCCAAAACACTGAAGCTTTCTTT. Protein product: CASSQRDSQNTEAFF.

This clone was seen once. The rearrangement joins TRBV11-3 to TRBJ2-3, with 7 positions matching TRBD2. There are 14 residues in the CDR3. CDR1 and CDR2 (germline): SGHNT, YENEEA. V dropped 5 bases and J dropped 4; count of bases not matched to a gene: 6. The CDR3 coding sequence is TGTGCCAGCAGCGGTGGGGGGGTAGCAGATACGCAGTATTTT. This sequence encodes CASSGGGVADTQYF.

The chain has TRBV5-6 and TRBJ2-5; tentatively, D is TRBD2 (5 bases). The CDR3 totals 14 residues. Germline V CDR1 and CDR2: SGHDT, YYEEEE. The germline V and J ends were trimmed by 0 bases and 2 bases, with 8 bases remaining between them. The CDR3 DNA reads TGTGCCAGCAGCTTGGCCTCGGGACAAGAGACCCAGTACTTC. Its translation: CASSLASGQETQYF. The entire variable domain, with the rest obtained from reference TRBV5-6 and TRBJ2-5, is as follows: DAGVTQSPTHLIKTRGQQVTLRCSPKSGHDTVSWYQQALGQGPQFIFQYYEEEERQRGNFPDRFSGHQFPNYSSELNVNALLLGDSALYLCASSLASGQETQYFGPGTRLLVL.

The CDR3 DNA is TGTGCCTGGAGTGCCCGGGGCAGGGGGAACGGTCAGCCCCAGCATTTT. Residues: CAWSARGRGNGQPQHF. The chain joins TRBV30 to TRBJ1-5; TRBD1 matches at 7 bases. The CDR3 is 16 amino acids. V was pared by 1 base and J by 6 bases, with 12 bases of the junction left unmatched. The germline CDR1 and CDR2 sequences are GTSNPN and SVGIG (reference sequence).

This rearrangement joins TRBV30 to TRBJ2-1, with 7 bases fitting TRBD2. The V segment lost 1 base and the J segment 5 bases; nucleotides outside the gene matches: 2. Looked up from germline, CDR1 is GTSNPN and CDR2 is SVGIG (reference sequence). This CDR3 is 13 amino acids long. CDR3: CAWSGAGDNEQFF. In nucleotides, the CDR3 is TGTGCCTGGAGTGGGGCGGGGGACAATGAGCAGTTCTTC.

This clone was found once. The chain employs TRBV7-9 and TRBJ2-5; 11 bases match TRBD2. The CDR3 totals 15 residues. Trimming at V came to 1 base and at J to 4 bases, leaving 2 bases not matched to a gene. Looked up from germline, CDR1 is SEHNR and CDR2 is FQNEAQ (reference sequence). The CDR3 spells CASSLVTSGAETQYF. The CDR3, as DNA: TGTGCCAGCAGCTTAGTGACTAGCGGGGCAGAGACCCAGTACTTC.

The chain joins TRBV10-1 to TRBJ2-2, with a weak D call TRBD1 (6 bases). The CDR3 has 14 residues. Trimming shortened V by 6 bases and J by 1 base, and 9 bases separated the two germline ends. CDR1 is WNHNN, CDR2 SYGVQD, per germline (reference sequence). This CDR3 reads CASRADRNTGELFF. CDR3 nucleotides: TGCGCCAGCAGAGCGGACAGGAACACCGGGGAGCTGTTTTTT.

This clone was seen just once. The V gene is TRBV7-9, the J gene TRBJ1-3; no clear D gene. The germline CDR1 and CDR2 sequences are SEHNR and FQNEAQ (reference sequence). V dropped 3 bases and J dropped 8 bases, with 5 bases sitting between them. The CDR3 is 11 amino acids. The CDR3 reads CASSFEYTIYF. The CDR3 nucleotides are TGTGCCAGCAGCTTCGAGTACACCATATATTTT.

The chain uses TRBV29-1 and TRBJ1-1; D call uncertain. Germline V gene lookup returns CDR1 SQVTM and CDR2 ANQGSEA. Trimming removed 7 bases from V and 2 bases from J, with 11 bases in between. This CDR3 spans 12 amino acids. In DNA, the CDR3 is TGCAGCGCCTTAACGCGCAACACTGAAGCTTTCTTT. This translates into CSALTRNTEAFF.

The chain couples TRBV6-6 to TRBJ2-7; 8 bases map to TRBD1. Germline trimming cut 5 bases from V and 2 bases from J; bases unmatched to any gene: 5. Per the germline V gene, CDR1 is MNHNY and CDR2 is SVGAGI (reference sequence). The CDR3 consists of 14 residues. Here the CDR3 DNA reads TGTGCCAGCAGTCAACAGGGGGGTGCCTACGAGCAGTACTTC. This translates into CASSQQGGAYEQYF.

Concerning this clone: The junction and the germline gene differ at one end; a read error may be behind it. This chain connects TRBV2 to TRBJ2-4; perhaps TRBD1 as D (5 bases). The CDR3 runs to 13 residues. Per the germline V gene, CDR1 is SNHLY and CDR2 is FYNNEI. CDR3 in DNA: TGTGCCAGCACTGAACAGCGACAGCAGTTTCAGTACTTC. Protein: CASTEQRQQFQYF. Looking up the rest from reference TRBV2 and TRBJ2-4 gives the full variable domain: EPEVTQTPSHQVTQMGQEVILRCVPISNHLYFYWYRQILGQKVEFLVSFYNNEISEKSEIFDDQFSVERPDGSNFTLKIRSTKLEDSAMYFCASTEQRQQFQYFGAGTRLSVL.

This chain joins TRBV7-3 and TRBJ2-1; 9 nucleotides align to TRBD2. Trimming removed 1 base from V and 8 bases from J; junction bases left unmatched: 3. The CDR3 has 14 amino acids. Germline V gene lookup returns CDR1 SGHTA and CDR2 FQGTGA. CDR3 sequence: CASSLNVAGDEQFF. DNA for the CDR3: TGTGCCAGCAGCTTAAATGTAGCGGGGGATGAGCAGTTCTTC.

This chain joins TRBV14 and TRBJ1-1; D perhaps matches TRBD1 (6 bases). The V gene's germline CDR1 is SGHDN and CDR2 FVKESK. The V end was cut by 0 bases, the J end by 3 bases, with 14 bases between. This CDR3 region has 16 residues. CDR3 nucleotides: TGTGCCAGCAGCCAAGACGAGGGGGTAGTACACACTGAAGCTTTCTTT. This gives the protein CASSQDEGVVHTEAFF.

The chain is built from TRBV15 and TRBJ2-7; 9 bases are a match to TRBD1. Germline assignment: CDR1 LNHNV and CDR2 YYDKDF (reference sequence). The ends lost 5 bases at V and 5 bases at J; junction bases unmatched: 10. CDR3 length: 15 amino acids. CDR3 sequence reads: CATSSPGDRAHEQYF. CDR3 DNA sequence: TGTGCCACCAGCTCTCCAGGGGACAGGGCACACGAGCAGTACTTC.

This clone was seen once. The genes are TRBV28 and TRBJ2-7, with unresolved D. The CDR3 is 13 residues long. CDR1 and CDR2 from the germline V gene are MDHEN and SYDVKM. V shed 7 bases and J shed 1 base, with 11 bases lying between them. The CDR3, as DNA: TGTGCCAGCACCCCCCCCACTTCCTACGAGCAGTACTTC. Protein product: CASTPPTSYEQYF.

This clone was found once. The chain uses TRBV7-2 and TRBJ1-2; TRBD1 might be the D (5 bases). Per the germline V gene, CDR1 is SGHTA and CDR2 is FQGNSA. The ends were cut back, 5 bases at V and 0 bases at J, with 13 bases in the middle. The CDR3 is 15 amino acids. In nucleotides, the CDR3 is TGTGCCAGCAGCATACAGGCCGAAGCTAACTATGGCTACACCTTC. Translated, it gives CASSIQAEANYGYTF.

This clone was seen just once. The chain links TRBV14 to TRBJ1-1, with D perhaps matching TRBD1 (5 bases). V lost 1 base, J lost 11 bases, and 14 bases lay in between. This CDR3 is 13 amino acids long. Germline CDR1 SGHDN, CDR2 FVKESK. The DNA of the CDR3 is TGTGCCAGCAGCCAAGTCGGGGGGGGGTGGGCTTTCTTT. It is translated as CASSQVGGGWAFF.

This chain uses TRBV5-4 with TRBJ1-1; D not resolved. V lost 5 bases and J lost 3, with 11 bases in between. The germline CDR1 and CDR2 sequences are SGHNT and YYREEE (reference sequence). This CDR3 has 13 residues. The CDR3 protein is CASRPTADTEAFF. The CDR3 bases are TGTGCCAGCAGGCCTACAGCCGACACTGAAGCTTTCTTT.

V usage is TRBV6-6 and J usage is TRBJ1-1; possible D gene TRBD1, 5 bases. The CDR3 is made up of 13 amino acids. Germline values: CDR1 MNHNY, CDR2 SVGAGI (reference sequence). Trimming shortened V by 7 bases and J by 1 base, and 10 bases separated the two germline ends. The CDR3 protein is CASTGQGNTEAFF. CDR3 nucleotides: TGTGCCAGCACTGGGCAGGGGAACACTGAAGCTTTCTTT.

V usage is TRBV2 and J usage is TRBJ2-4, with 7 bases identical to TRBD2. The CDR3 consists of 14 residues. Germline CDR1 SNHLY, CDR2 FYNNEI. Trimming removed 5 bases from V and 5 bases from J; junction bases left unmatched: 6. CDR3 coding DNA: TGTGCCAGCAGTTTTAGCGGGCGAGAAAACATTCAGTACTTC. Translated: CASSFSGRENIQYF. Combining the CDR3 with reference TRBV2 and TRBJ2-4 gives the whole variable domain EPEVTQTPSHQVTQMGQEVILRCVPISNHLYFYWYRQILGQKVEFLVSFYNNEISEKSEIFDDQFSVERPDGSNFTLKIRSTKLEDSAMYFCASSFSGRENIQYFGAGTRLSVL.

The chain links TRBV6-1 to TRBJ2-2, with a weak D call TRBD1 (6 bases). Trimming removed 1 base at V and 1 base at J, with 7 bases between. This CDR3 has 15 residues. The germline V gene encodes CDR1 MNHNS and CDR2 SASEGT. CDR3 sequence reads: CASSEGTVNTGELFF. Here the CDR3 DNA reads TGTGCCAGCAGTGAAGGGACAGTGAACACCGGGGAGCTGTTTTTT.

The chain recombines TRBV5-4 with TRBJ2-7, with TRBD2 matching 10 bases. This CDR3 has 14 residues. Germline V lookup: CDR1 SGHNT, CDR2 YYREEE (reference sequence). Trimming at V came to 0 bases and at J to 7 bases, leaving 4 bases not matched to a gene. For the CDR3, the DNA is TGTGCCAGCAGCTTGGAGGGACTAGCGCGAGAGCAGTACTTC. Amino acids: CASSLEGLAREQYF. The full variable domain, rest sourced from reference TRBV5-4 and TRBJ2-7, is ETGVTQSPTHLIKTRGQQVTLRCSSQSGHNTVSWYQQALGQGPQFIFQYYREEENGRGNFPPRFSGLQFPNYSSELNVNALELDDSALYLCASSLEGLAREQYFGPGTRLTVT.